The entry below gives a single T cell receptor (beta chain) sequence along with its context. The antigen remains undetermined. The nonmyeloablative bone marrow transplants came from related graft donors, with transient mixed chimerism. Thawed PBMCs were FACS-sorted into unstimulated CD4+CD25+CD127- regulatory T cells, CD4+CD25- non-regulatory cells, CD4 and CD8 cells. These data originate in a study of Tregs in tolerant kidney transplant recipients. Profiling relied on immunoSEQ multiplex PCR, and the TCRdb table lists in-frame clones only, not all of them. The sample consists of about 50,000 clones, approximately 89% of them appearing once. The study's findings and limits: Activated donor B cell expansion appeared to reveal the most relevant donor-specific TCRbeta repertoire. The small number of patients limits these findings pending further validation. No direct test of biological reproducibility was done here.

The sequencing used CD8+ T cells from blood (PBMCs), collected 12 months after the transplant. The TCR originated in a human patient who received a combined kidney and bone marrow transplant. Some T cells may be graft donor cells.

The CDR3 region has the DNA TGTGCCAGCAGTGAGTTTTGGCAGAGCAATCAGCCCCAGCATTTT. Its protein is CASSEFWQSNQPQHF. This rearrangement joins TRBV6-1 to TRBJ1-5; no reliable D call. This CDR3 contains 15 residues. In germline, CDR1 is MNHNS, CDR2 SASEGT. V dropped 3 bases and J dropped 1 base, with 10 bases sitting between them.